This entry is about one T cell receptor (beta chain). The antigen is not known. This entry belongs to a study of T cell repertoires in cytomegalovirus infection. For the study at large: It was the public TCR beta signatures that indicated both CMV infection and matching HLA type.

Germline assignment: CDR1 SGHNT and CDR2 YYREEE (reference sequence). This CDR3 comprises 16 residues. V lost 4 bases, J lost 6 bases, and 11 bases stayed unmatched. From the reads, TCRdb called clonotypes with MiXCR, one entry per CDR3 protein. The sample contains 450,000 to 650,000 distinct CDR3 sequences, around 40% of which appear only once. J is TRBJ2-1 and V is TRBV5-4, with 9 bases fitting TRBD1. Sample: cultured PBMCs, taken from culture after CMV antigen stimulation. This clonotype originated in a human donor in good health (CMV status not recorded). Some clones in this sample may be carry-over from other donors' samples. CDR3 DNA sequence: TGTGCCAGCAGCCTTCAGGGGACAGGGTTGTCCAATGAGCAGTTCTTC. Translated, it gives CASSLQGTGLSNEQFF.